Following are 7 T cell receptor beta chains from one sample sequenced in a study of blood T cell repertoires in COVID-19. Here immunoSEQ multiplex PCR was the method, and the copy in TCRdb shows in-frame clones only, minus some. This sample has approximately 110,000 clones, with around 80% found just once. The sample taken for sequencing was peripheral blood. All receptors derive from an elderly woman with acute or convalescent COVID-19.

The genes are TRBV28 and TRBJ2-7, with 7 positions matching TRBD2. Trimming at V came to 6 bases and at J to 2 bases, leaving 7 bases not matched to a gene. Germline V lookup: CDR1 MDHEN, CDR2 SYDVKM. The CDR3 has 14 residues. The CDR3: CASSPFLAAYEQYF. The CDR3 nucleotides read TGTGCCAGCAGCCCCTTTCTAGCGGCCTACGAGCAGTACTTC.

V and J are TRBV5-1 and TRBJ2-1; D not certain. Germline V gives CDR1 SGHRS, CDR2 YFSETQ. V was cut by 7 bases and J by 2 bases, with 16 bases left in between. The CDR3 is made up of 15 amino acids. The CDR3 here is CASHLAGDPYNEQFF. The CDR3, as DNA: TGCGCCAGCCACTTGGCTGGAGACCCCTACAATGAGCAGTTCTTC.

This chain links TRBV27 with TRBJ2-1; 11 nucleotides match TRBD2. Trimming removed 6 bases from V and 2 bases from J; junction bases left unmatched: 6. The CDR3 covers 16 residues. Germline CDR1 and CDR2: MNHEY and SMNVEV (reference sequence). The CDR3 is CASRTLAGGTYNEQFF. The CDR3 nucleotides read TGTGCCAGCAGGACCCTAGCGGGAGGTACCTACAATGAGCAGTTCTTC.

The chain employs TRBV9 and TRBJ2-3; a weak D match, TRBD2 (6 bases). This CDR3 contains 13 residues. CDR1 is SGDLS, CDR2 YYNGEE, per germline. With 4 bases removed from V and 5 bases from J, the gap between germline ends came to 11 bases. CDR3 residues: CASSPGLEDTQYF. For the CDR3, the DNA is TGTGCCAGCAGCCCGGGACTGGAAGATACGCAGTATTTT.

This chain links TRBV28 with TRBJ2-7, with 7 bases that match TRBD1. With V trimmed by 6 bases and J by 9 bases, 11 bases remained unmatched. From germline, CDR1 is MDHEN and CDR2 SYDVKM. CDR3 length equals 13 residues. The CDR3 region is CASRPGGTFGQYF. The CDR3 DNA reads TGTGCCAGCAGGCCAGGGGGTACTTTTGGGCAGTACTTC.

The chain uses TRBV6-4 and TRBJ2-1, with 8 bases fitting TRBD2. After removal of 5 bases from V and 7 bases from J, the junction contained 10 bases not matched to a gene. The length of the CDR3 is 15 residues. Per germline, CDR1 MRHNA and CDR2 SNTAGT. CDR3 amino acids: CASSRGGNLGNEQFF. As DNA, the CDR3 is TGTGCCAGCAGTCGGGGGGGAAACCTAGGGAATGAGCAGTTCTTC.

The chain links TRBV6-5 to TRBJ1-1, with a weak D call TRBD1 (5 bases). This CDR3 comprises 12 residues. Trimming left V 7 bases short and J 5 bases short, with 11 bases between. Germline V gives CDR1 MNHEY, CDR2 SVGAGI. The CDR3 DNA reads TGTGCCAGCACTGGGGGGACGACTGAAGCTTTCTTT. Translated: CASTGGTTEAFF.